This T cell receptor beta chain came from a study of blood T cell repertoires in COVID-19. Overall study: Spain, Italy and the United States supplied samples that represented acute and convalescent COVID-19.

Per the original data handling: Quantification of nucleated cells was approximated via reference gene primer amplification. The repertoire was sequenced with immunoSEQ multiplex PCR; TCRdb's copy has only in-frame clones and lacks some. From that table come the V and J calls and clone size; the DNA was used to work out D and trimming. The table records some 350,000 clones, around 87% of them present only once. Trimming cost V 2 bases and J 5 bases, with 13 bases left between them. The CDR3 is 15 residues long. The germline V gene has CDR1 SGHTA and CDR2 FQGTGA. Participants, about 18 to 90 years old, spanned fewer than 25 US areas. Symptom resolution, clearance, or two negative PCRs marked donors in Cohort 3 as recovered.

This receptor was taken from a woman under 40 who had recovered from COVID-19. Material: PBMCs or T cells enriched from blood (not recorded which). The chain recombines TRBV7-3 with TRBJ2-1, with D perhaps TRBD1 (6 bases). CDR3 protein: CASSLLGTSNNEQFF. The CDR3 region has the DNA TGTGCCAGCAGCTTACTCGGGACAAGCAACAATGAGCAGTTCTTC.